This T cell receptor beta chain was identified during a study of blood T cell repertoires in COVID-19. Sequenced by immunoSEQ multiplex PCR; TCRdb stores in-frame clones only, minus some. This sample carries about 150,000 clones, approximately 80% of them seen once, and the ten largest clones take 5%. The V gene's germline CDR1 is SGHTA and CDR2 FQGTGA. The V end was cut by 5 bases, the J end by 5 bases, with 18 bases between. There are 15 residues in the CDR3. This clone was counted a single time. Sequencing was carried out using peripheral blood. The TCR originated in a woman between 45 and 60 years old with acute or convalescent COVID-19. V gene TRBV7-3 combines with J gene TRBJ2-5; TRBD2 might be the D (5 bases). CDR3 sequence: CASSQTGSTGETQYF. CDR3 DNA: TGTGCCAGCAGCCAAACCGGTTCCACGGGGGAGACCCAGTACTTC.